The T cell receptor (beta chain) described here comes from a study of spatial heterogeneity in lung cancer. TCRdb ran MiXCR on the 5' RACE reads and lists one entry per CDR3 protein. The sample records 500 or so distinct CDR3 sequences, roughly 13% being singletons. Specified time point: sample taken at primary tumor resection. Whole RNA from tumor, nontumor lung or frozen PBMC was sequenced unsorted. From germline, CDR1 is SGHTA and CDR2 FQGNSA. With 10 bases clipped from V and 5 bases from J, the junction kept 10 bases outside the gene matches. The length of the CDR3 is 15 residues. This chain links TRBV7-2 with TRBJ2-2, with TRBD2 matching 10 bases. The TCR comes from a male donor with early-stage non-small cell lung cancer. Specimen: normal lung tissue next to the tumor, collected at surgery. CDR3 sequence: CATTRGTSATGELFF. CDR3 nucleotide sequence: TGTGCCACCACCCGTGGGACTAGCGCGACCGGGGAGCTGTTTTTT.